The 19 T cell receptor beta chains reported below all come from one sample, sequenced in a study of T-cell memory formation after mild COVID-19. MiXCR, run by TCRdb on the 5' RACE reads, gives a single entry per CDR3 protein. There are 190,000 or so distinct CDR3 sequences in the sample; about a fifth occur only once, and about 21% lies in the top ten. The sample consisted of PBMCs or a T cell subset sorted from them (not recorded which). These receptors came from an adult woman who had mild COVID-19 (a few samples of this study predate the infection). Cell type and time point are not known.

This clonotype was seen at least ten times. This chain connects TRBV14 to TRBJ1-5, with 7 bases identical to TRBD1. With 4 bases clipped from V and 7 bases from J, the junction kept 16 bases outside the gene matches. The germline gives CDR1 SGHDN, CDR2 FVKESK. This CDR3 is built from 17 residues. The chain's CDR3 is CASSPSGTADPRQPQHF. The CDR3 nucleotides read TGTGCCAGCAGCCCCTCCGGGACAGCCGACCCCAGGCAGCCCCAGCATTTT.

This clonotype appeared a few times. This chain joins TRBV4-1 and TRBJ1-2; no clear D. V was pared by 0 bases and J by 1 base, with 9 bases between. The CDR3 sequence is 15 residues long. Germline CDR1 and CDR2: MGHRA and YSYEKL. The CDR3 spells CASSQDLVLNYGYTF. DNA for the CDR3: TGCGCCAGCAGCCAAGACCTGGTCCTTAACTATGGCTACACCTTC.

CDR3 residues: CASSLGWVGQASGNTIYF. CDR3 in DNA: TGTGCCAGCAGCTTAGGGTGGGTCGGACAGGCCTCTGGAAACACCATATATTTT. This chain links TRBV11-2 with TRBJ1-3; 7 bases are a match to TRBD1. Germline V gene sequence: CDR1 SGHAT, CDR2 FQNNGV. V lost 1 base to trimming and J lost 0 bases; unmatched junction nucleotides: 9. This CDR3 contains 18 residues.

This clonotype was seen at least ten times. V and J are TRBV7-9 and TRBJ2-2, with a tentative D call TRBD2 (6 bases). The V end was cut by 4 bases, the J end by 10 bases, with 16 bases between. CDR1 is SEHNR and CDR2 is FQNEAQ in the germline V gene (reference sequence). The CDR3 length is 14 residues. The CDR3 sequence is CASSSPEEGEELFF. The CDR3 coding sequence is TGTGCCAGCAGCTCTCCTGAGGAGGGCGAGGAGCTGTTTTTT.

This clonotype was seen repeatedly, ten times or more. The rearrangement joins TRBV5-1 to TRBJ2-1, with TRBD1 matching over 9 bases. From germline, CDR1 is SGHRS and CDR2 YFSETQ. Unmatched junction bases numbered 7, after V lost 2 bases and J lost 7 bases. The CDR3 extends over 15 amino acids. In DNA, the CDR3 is TGCGCCAGCAGCTTTACGGCCGGGACAGGGAATGAGCAGTTCTTC. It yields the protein CASSFTAGTGNEQFF.

The CDR3 bases are TGCGCCAGCAGCCAAGAAAACGTCCGGAGCTCCTACGAGCAGTACTTC. This translates into CASSQENVRSSYEQYF. This chain connects TRBV4-1 to TRBJ2-7; D gene ambiguous. V shed 0 bases and J shed 0 bases, with 12 bases lying between them. CDR1 and CDR2 (germline): MGHRA, YSYEKL. The CDR3 loop spans 16 amino acids.

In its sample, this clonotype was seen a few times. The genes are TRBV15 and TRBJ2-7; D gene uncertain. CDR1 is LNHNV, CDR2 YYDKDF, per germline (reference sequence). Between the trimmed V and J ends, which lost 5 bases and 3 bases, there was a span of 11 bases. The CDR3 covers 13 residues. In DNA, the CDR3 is TGTGCCACCAGCGATGCAGGTAGCTACGAGCAGTACTTC. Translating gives CATSDAGSYEQYF.

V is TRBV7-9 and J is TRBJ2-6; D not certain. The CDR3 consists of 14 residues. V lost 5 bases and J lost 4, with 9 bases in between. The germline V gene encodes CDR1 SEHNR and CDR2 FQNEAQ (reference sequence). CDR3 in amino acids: CASSPPAGANVLTF. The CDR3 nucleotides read TGTGCCAGCAGCCCTCCTGCCGGGGCCAACGTCCTGACTTTC.

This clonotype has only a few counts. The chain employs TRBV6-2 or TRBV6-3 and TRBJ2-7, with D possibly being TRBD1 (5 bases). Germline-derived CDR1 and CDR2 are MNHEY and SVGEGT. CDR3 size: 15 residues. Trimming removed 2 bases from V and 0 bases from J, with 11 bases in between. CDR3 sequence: CASSYVDSTSYEQYF. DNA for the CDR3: TGTGCCAGCAGTTACGTCGACAGCACCTCCTACGAGCAGTACTTC.

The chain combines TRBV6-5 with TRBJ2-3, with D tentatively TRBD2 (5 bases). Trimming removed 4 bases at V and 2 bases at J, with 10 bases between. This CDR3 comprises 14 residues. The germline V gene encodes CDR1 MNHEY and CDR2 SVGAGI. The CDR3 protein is CASSSDGVTDTQYF. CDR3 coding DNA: TGTGCCAGCAGTTCCGACGGGGTCACAGATACGCAGTATTTT.

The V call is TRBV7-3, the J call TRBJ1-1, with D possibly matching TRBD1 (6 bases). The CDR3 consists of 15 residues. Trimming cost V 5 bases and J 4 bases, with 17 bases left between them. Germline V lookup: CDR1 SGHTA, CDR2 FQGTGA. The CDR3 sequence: CASSPVGGAGTEAFF. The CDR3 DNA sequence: TGTGCCAGCAGCCCCGTGGGGGGGGCAGGCACTGAAGCTTTCTTT.

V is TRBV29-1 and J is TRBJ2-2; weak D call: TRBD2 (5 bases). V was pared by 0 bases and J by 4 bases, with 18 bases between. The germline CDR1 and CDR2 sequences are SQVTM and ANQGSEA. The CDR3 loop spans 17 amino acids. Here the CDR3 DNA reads TGCAGCGTTGAAGATTCTATTGCAAGGAGCGGCACCGGGGAGCTGTTTTTT. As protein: CSVEDSIARSGTGELFF.

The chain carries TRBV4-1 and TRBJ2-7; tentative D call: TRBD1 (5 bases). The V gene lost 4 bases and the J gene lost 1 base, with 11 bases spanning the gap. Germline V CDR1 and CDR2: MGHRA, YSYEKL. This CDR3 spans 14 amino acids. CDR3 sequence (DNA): TGCGCCAGCAGCCCTCAGGGTCTTTCCTACGAGCAGTACTTC. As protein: CASSPQGLSYEQYF.

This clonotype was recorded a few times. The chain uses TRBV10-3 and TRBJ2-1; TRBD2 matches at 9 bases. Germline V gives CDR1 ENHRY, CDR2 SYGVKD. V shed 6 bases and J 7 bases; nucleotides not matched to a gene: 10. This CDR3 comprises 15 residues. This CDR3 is CAISDLAGDRNEQFF. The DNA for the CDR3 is TGTGCCATCAGCGACTTAGCGGGAGACAGGAATGAGCAGTTCTTC.

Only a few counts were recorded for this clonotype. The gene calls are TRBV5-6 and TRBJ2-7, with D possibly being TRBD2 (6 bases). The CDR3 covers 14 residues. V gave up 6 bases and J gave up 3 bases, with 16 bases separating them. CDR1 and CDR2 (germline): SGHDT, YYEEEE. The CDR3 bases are TGTGCCAGCACCCGACTAGAGTACGGCTACGAGCAGTACTTC. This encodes CASTRLEYGYEQYF.

The CDR3 region is CSARIVAGDYNEQFF. CDR3 sequence (DNA): TGCAGTGCTAGAATCGTAGCGGGGGATTACAATGAGCAGTTCTTC. The chain employs TRBV20-1 and TRBJ2-1, with 9 positions matching TRBD2. From germline, CDR1 is DFQATT and CDR2 SNEGSKA (reference sequence). The V segment lost 2 bases and the J segment 4 bases; nucleotides outside the gene matches: 6. The CDR3 extends over 15 amino acids.

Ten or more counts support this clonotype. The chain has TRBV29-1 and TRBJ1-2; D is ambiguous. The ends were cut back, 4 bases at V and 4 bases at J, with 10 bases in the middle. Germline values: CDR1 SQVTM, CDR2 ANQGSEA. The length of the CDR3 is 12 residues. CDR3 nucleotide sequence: TGCAGCGTTGGAGGGAAAGTCTATGGCTACACCTTC. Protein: CSVGGKVYGYTF.

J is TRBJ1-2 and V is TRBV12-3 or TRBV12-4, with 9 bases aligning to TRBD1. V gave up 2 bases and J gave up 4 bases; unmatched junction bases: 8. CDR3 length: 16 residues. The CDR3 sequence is CASSLTGQGTVYGYTF. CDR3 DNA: TGTGCCAGCAGTTTAACGGGACAGGGAACGGTCTATGGCTACACCTTC.

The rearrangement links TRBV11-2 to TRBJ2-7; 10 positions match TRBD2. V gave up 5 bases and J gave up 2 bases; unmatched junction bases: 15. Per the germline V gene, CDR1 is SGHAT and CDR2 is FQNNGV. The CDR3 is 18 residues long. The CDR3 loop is CASSRTGLLAGLAYEQYF. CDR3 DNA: TGTGCCAGCAGCCGAACGGGCTTACTAGCGGGGCTCGCCTACGAGCAGTACTTC.